The next 25 T cell receptor beta chains were all read from a single sample in a study of Ad26.COV2.S vaccination and SARS-CoV-2 variants. Treatment of the sample: 15 to 20 received Ad26.COV2.S at low or high dose, single or two shots; roughly five received placebo; per-sample allocation not given. Collection of the samples took place on day 63 after the first injection of vaccine or placebo. Generated by immunoSEQ multiplex PCR, the TCRdb table keeps only in-frame clones and is missing some. The data hold roughly 320,000 clones, with about 82% observed a single time. Sequences were derived from peripheral blood, sampled in a trial of Ad26.COV2.S vaccine versus placebo. The receptors derive from a person between 18 and 59 years old who received the Ad26.COV2.S COVID-19 vaccine or a placebo.

The V gene is TRBV5-8, the J gene TRBJ1-2; 7 bases are shared with TRBD1. In germline, CDR1 is SGHTS, CDR2 YDEGEE. CDR3 length equals 15 residues. V lost 0 bases and J lost 5; bases outside the gene matches: 7. The CDR3 loop is CASSLALTGPYGYTF. CDR3 bases: TGTGCCAGCAGCTTGGCCTTGACAGGGCCATATGGCTACACCTTC.

The V call is TRBV30, the J call TRBJ2-3, with 8 bases lining up with TRBD1. This CDR3 spans 14 amino acids. CDR1 GTSNPN and CDR2 SVGIG come from the germline V gene (reference sequence). Unmatched junction bases numbered 6, after V lost 2 bases and J lost 5 bases. Here the CDR3 reads CAWSPGGAGDTQYF. For the CDR3, the DNA is TGTGCCTGGAGTCCAGGGGGCGCCGGAGATACGCAGTATTTT.

This clone was found a few times. This chain uses TRBV7-8 with TRBJ2-7; D gene unclear. Germline values: CDR1 SGHVS, CDR2 FQNEAQ. V shed 4 bases and J shed 7 bases, with 8 bases lying between them. This CDR3 region has 11 residues. The CDR3 loop is CASSSIWEQYF. CDR3 nucleotides: TGTGCCAGCAGCTCCATCTGGGAGCAGTACTTC.

The chain links TRBV18 to TRBJ1-2; D not certain. V dropped 2 bases and J dropped 2 bases, with 6 bases sitting between them. The CDR3 is 13 residues long. Germline V lookup: CDR1 KGHSH, CDR2 LQKENI. The CDR3 region has the DNA TGTGCCAGCTCACCAGCAGAGAACTATGGCTACACCTTC. This encodes CASSPAENYGYTF.

The chain uses TRBV27 and TRBJ1-5, with 10 positions matching TRBD1. CDR3 length equals 18 residues. V gave up 6 bases and J gave up 0 bases; unmatched junction bases: 11. The germline gives CDR1 MNHEY, CDR2 SMNVEV (reference sequence). The CDR3 region is CASRVPGQGKDSNQPQHF. CDR3 sequence (DNA): TGTGCCAGCAGAGTTCCGGGACAGGGGAAAGATAGCAATCAGCCCCAGCATTTT.

The chain links TRBV2 to TRBJ2-2; maybe TRBD1 (6 bases). This CDR3 region has 14 residues. Trimming took 5 bases from V and 4 from J, leaving 11 bases between them. Germline V gene data show CDR1 as SNHLY and CDR2 as FYNNEI. The CDR3 nucleotides read TGTGCCAGCAGTACCGGGACACCCACCGGGGAGCTGTTTTTT. Its protein product is CASSTGTPTGELFF.

The chain is built from TRBV7-2 and TRBJ1-2; 7 bases line up with TRBD1. Germline trimming cut 5 bases from V and 4 bases from J; bases unmatched to any gene: 10. The CDR3 length is 15 residues. Germline V gives CDR1 SGHTA, CDR2 FQGNSA. CDR3 protein: CASSLRTGALYGYTF. The CDR3 DNA reads TGTGCCAGCAGCCTACGGACAGGAGCCCTCTATGGCTACACCTTC.

V is TRBV19 and J is TRBJ2-4; D is unresolved. CDR1 LNHDA and CDR2 SQIVND come from the germline V gene (reference sequence). Trimming pared 1 base from V and 9 bases from J, leaving 4 bases between. The CDR3 covers 11 residues. The CDR3 DNA reads as TGTGCCAGTAGTATAGGAGGCATTCAGTACTTC. Protein product: CASSIGGIQYF.

The chain is built from TRBV6-1 and TRBJ2-4; D not certain. The germline V and J ends were trimmed by 1 base and 0 bases, with 4 bases remaining between them. The CDR3 sequence is 14 residues long. CDR1 is MNHNS, CDR2 SASEGT, per germline. The CDR3 nucleotides are TGTGCCAGCAGTGAAGTGGGAGCCAAAAACATTCAGTACTTC. Translated: CASSEVGAKNIQYF.

The chain is built from TRBV5-5 and TRBJ1-6, with D hard to call. V dropped 0 bases and J dropped 4 bases, with 5 bases sitting between them. Germline V CDR1 and CDR2: SGHKS, YYEKEE (reference sequence). This CDR3 has 14 amino acids. DNA of the CDR3: TGTGCCAGCAGCTTGGTCGGGTATAATTCACCCCTCCACTTT. Translated: CASSLVGYNSPLHF.

The rearrangement uses TRBV4-1 and TRBJ1-2; TRBD1 matches 7 bases. Per germline, CDR1 MGHRA and CDR2 YSYEKL. V was pared by 2 bases and J by 3 bases, with 6 bases of the junction left unmatched. This CDR3 comprises 15 residues. The CDR3 sequence is CASSQKQGLDYGYTF. The DNA for the CDR3 is TGCGCCAGCAGCCAAAAACAGGGGTTAGACTATGGCTACACCTTC.

The V gene is TRBV5-3, the J gene TRBJ1-5; 7 bases match TRBD1. TRBV5-3 is reported as an ORF; its role is uncertain. This CDR3 contains 16 residues. Losses at the gene ends were 4 bases for V and 0 bases for J; bases not matched to a gene: 7. CDR3 residues: CARSIPRGDSNQPQHF. The DNA for the CDR3 is TGTGCCAGAAGCATTCCCAGGGGGGATAGCAATCAGCCCCAGCATTTT.

V is TRBV6-5 and J is TRBJ2-1; D perhaps matches TRBD1 (6 bases). Trimming stripped 6 bases from V and 4 bases from J, with 10 bases between. The CDR3 consists of 13 residues. Germline lookup yields CDR1 MNHEY and CDR2 SVGAGI. Written as DNA, the CDR3 is TGTGCCAGCAGGCCACAGGGTTACAATGAGCAGTTCTTC. It encodes CASRPQGYNEQFF.

This clone was observed once. The chain recombines TRBV12-3 or TRBV12-4 with TRBJ1-1; D remains unclear. The CDR3 has 12 residues. V was shortened by 7 bases and J by 14 bases, with 20 bases between the two germline ends. CDR3 nucleotides: TGTGCCAGCAATTATTTACGAGGTGCGGGGTTCTTT. Translated, it gives CASNYLRGAGFF.

This chain joins TRBV7-9 and TRBJ1-2; the D gene is possibly TRBD1 (5 bases). Trimming left V 5 bases short and J 8 bases short, with 12 bases between. There are 12 residues in the CDR3. CDR1 SEHNR and CDR2 FQNEAQ come from the germline V gene (reference sequence). DNA of the CDR3: TGTGCCAGCAGCGGGACCCTCGGAGGCTACACCTTC. It specifies CASSGTLGGYTF.

The J gene is TRBJ1-5, the V gene TRBV18; 7 bases are shared with TRBD1. The CDR3 extends over 16 amino acids. Germline values: CDR1 KGHSH, CDR2 LQKENI. The J segment lost 5 bases and the V segment lost 1 base, leaving 8 bases of the junction unmatched. The CDR3 DNA reads as TGTGCCAGCTCACCACAATCAGGGGGGGGTCATCAGCCCCAGCATTTT. It yields the protein CASSPQSGGGHQPQHF.

The rearrangement uses TRBV18 and TRBJ2-2; D remains unclear. Germline V gives CDR1 KGHSH, CDR2 LQKENI. V lost 7 bases to trimming and J lost 1 base, with 10 bases between them. The CDR3 runs to 14 residues. The CDR3 DNA reads as TGTGCCAGCTATTTTCAAGGGAACACCGGGGAGCTGTTTTTT. As protein: CASYFQGNTGELFF.

The V and J genes are TRBV7-2 and TRBJ2-1, with 7 positions matching TRBD2. This CDR3 region has 15 residues. CDR1 and CDR2 from the germline V gene are SGHTA and FQGNSA. Germline trimming cut 5 bases from V and 0 bases from J; bases unmatched to any gene: 4. CDR3 bases: TGTGCCAGCAGCCAGCGGGGAGGCTCCTACAATGAGCAGTTCTTC. This sequence encodes CASSQRGGSYNEQFF.

The rearrangement joins TRBV5-4 to TRBJ1-3, with D hard to call. The CDR3 spans 16 residues. V dropped 1 base and J dropped 0 bases, with 11 bases sitting between them. Per germline, CDR1 SGHNT and CDR2 YYREEE (reference sequence). CDR3 protein: CASSLTGIVSGNTIYF. CDR3 DNA sequence: TGTGCCAGCAGCTTGACGGGTATAGTCTCTGGAAACACCATATATTTT.

CDR3 residues: CASSFNPSGLNTGELFF. The CDR3 region has the DNA TGCGCCAGCAGCTTCAACCCTAGCGGCCTGAACACCGGGGAGCTGTTTTTT. The genes are TRBV5-1 and TRBJ2-2; 7 nucleotides align to TRBD2. Germline lookup yields CDR1 SGHRS and CDR2 YFSETQ. This CDR3 has 17 residues. The V segment lost 2 bases and the J segment 1 base; nucleotides outside the gene matches: 8.

This chain links TRBV30 with TRBJ2-5; D possibly corresponds to TRBD2 (5 bases). The V gene lost 1 base and the J gene lost 1 base, with 13 bases spanning the gap. Germline CDR1 and CDR2: GTSNPN and SVGIG (reference sequence). The length of the CDR3 is 15 residues. CDR3 amino acids: CAWSGIRGFQETQYF. CDR3 DNA: TGTGCCTGGAGTGGGATTCGGGGTTTCCAAGAGACCCAGTACTTC.

This chain links TRBV5-1 with TRBJ2-3, with 9 positions matching TRBD2. Germline CDR1 and CDR2: SGHRS and YFSETQ. The J segment lost 2 bases and the V segment lost 5 bases, leaving 3 bases of the junction unmatched. The CDR3 covers 14 residues. CDR3 sequence reads: CASRASGTTDTQYF. The CDR3 DNA reads TGCGCCAGCAGGGCTAGCGGGACCACAGATACGCAGTATTTT. Filled out from reference TRBV5-1 and TRBJ2-3, the complete variable domain reads KAGVTQTPRYLIKTRGQQVTLSCSPISGHRSVSWYQQTPGQGLQFLFEYFSETQRNKGNFPGRFSGRQFSNSRSEMNVSTLELGDSALYLCASRASGTTDTQYFGPGTRLTVL.

Only a few counts were recorded for this clone. J is TRBJ2-1 and V is TRBV7-2; tentatively, D is TRBD1 or TRBD2 (5 bases each). CDR3 length equals 14 residues. From germline, CDR1 is SGHTA and CDR2 FQGNSA. Trimming removed 5 bases at V and 10 bases at J, with 18 bases between. The CDR3 DNA reads as TGTGCCAGCAGCACCAAGAGAGGGGCGCGGGAGCAGTTCTTC. Translation: CASSTKRGAREQFF.

The chain combines TRBV11-2 with TRBJ1-2; D may be TRBD1 (6 bases). The CDR3 contains 15 residues. CDR1 and CDR2 from the germline V gene are SGHAT and FQNNGV. Trimming took off 3 bases at V and 6 bases at J, with 17 bases between the two ends. The CDR3, as DNA: TGTGCCAGCAGCTTTGGGGGTAACAGGGCACATGGCTACACCTTC. Protein: CASSFGGNRAHGYTF.

The chain is built from TRBV7-3 and TRBJ1-1; D is possibly TRBD1 (5 bases). Germline CDR1 reads SGHTA; CDR2 reads FQGTGA. Trimming removed 1 base from V and 3 bases from J, with 18 bases in between. The CDR3 contains 17 residues. Here the CDR3 reads CASSLKFKDRGDTEAFF. CDR3 nucleotide sequence: TGTGCCAGCAGCTTAAAATTTAAGGACCGGGGGGACACTGAAGCTTTCTTT.